This T cell receptor beta chain is from a study of blood T cells in healthy people across ages (dated by TCRdb to about 2015). About the investigation overall: In model experiments, roughly one uniquely barcoded TCR beta cDNA molecule per two T cells was captured by template switching. To track age-related changes in TCR beta repertoire diversity, the study relied on deep sequencing normalized with unique cDNA molecular identifiers. The study analyzed two additional independent replicas of 1 million unique cDNA reads from the same blood draw for two donors, one aged 18 to 29 and one aged 80 or older. The donors were split into four age groups: young (average about 16 years), middle-aged (about 40), aged (more than 60) and long-lived (roughly 77).

This clonotype occurred a few times. What this receptor recognizes is not known. No base-level quality is on record; no much larger clone is a single base apart. Summary of the overall study and its limitations: Observed TCR beta diversity per million T cells fell roughly linearly with age, and a significant reduction was already apparent by age about 38. Because profiling used bulk unsorted PBMCs, naive and antigen-experienced compartments could not be compared conclusively. Estimates of total diversity based on one million sequenced T cells were regarded as lower bounds and as underestimates. The long-lived group showed more naive CD4+ T cells, fewer expanded clones and increased TCR diversity than the aged group, suggesting age selection. Observed TCR beta diversity correlated strongly with the percentage of naive T cells measured by flow cytometry. Because the CMV infection status of the donors was unknown, age-related changes in expanded clonotypes may potentially have been confounded.

Receptor libraries were prepared by 5' RACE. The run used an Illumina HiSeq 2500. A second PCR of about 7 to 12 cycles was run with a J-beta primer mix and a sample-barcoded 5' primer. A template-switch 5' adaptor carrying 12 random nucleotides introduced a unique molecular identifier onto each TCR beta cDNA molecule. Each sample yielded at least 3 million CDR3-containing paired-end reads. The Mint cDNA synthesis kit, primed by a TRBC-specific oligonucleotide, was used to synthesize first-strand cDNA from all RNA. Following uracil-DNA glycosylase treatment, all cDNA underwent a first 18-cycle PCR with the universal primers M1SS and BC2_uni_R. Under the source paper's analysis protocol: Each sample was normalized by randomly selecting 1 million high-quality reads, each carrying a distinct molecular identifier. Instead of being binned into consensus sequences, reads with shared molecular identifiers were discarded. MiTCR, with a Q25 quality threshold and the strictest error-elimination algorithm, was used for CDR3 identification, clonotype clustering and error correction. A nonparametric unseen species model using Euler transformation provided a lower-bound estimate of total TCR beta diversity. The raw public data were reprocessed by TCRdb itself: fastp quality trimming at Q25, MiXCR clonotype calling, in-frame beta chains only. Every entry covers one CDR3 protein and lists the most common genes and DNA from its rows. The V and J calls here are based on TCRdb, not the publication. The sample table shows roughly 560,000 distinct CDR3 sequences, and around 24% are seen once. The ten top clones hold 7.5% to 9% of the sample.

The roughly 39 donors, aged about 6 to 95 years, were systemically healthy Caucasian individuals from Russia. Each donor gave around 9.9 milliliters of peripheral blood, collected into EDTA-treated Vacutainer tubes. Ficoll-Paque density-gradient centrifugation was used to isolate PBMCs, with at least 7 million per sample. Trizol reagent was used to extract total RNA from the PBMCs, yielding at least 5 micrograms per sample. For every donor, an aliquot of PBMCs went through flow cytometry to measure the percentages of naive CD45RAhigh/CD27high T cells. This same sample was also part of a study on T cells of mothers and their children. According to the second study: Nine systemically healthy Caucasian individuals served as donors, namely three mothers together with their six children. cDNA synthesis consumed the entire amount of extracted RNA, loaded at 1.5 ug RNA in each 15 ul reaction. In the second PCR, the M1S primer added sample barcodes and 2-4 random nucleotides. Over 9.5 million TCR beta CDR3 reads were obtained for each mother, and around 3 million reads were obtained for each child. In both related and unrelated pairs, thymic selection shapes the output of TCR recombination in a similar way, with inherited differences having only a minor effect. Related mother-child pairs always showed normalized repertoire overlap that was slightly higher than in unrelated mother-child pairs, though the difference was never significant. With a sensitivity of approximately 96 clones per million clonotypes, no persistent microchimeric T cell clones were detected. Deep NGS was used in the study to compare the TCR beta repertoires of mothers and children and to look for features that separate related mother-child pairs from unrelated individuals. Mothers averaged roughly 40 +/- 4 years of age and children averaged approximately 12 +/- 4 years. After adapter ligation was performed with NEBNext reagents, the libraries were sequenced on an Illumina HiSeq 2000 with 100+100 nt paired-end reads. To prevent cross-contamination, the mother and child libraries were prepared a month apart and were sequenced in separate runs. Each donor had between 500,000 and 2,000,000 distinct TCR beta clonotypes identified. Naive TCR beta clonotypes were estimated from low-frequency clonotypes matched to each donor's FACS-determined naive share, without sorting.

Material for sequencing was blood. The receptor comes from a boy younger than 18 in good health.

The CDR3 region has the sequence CASSQVQGTSGNTIYF. The nucleotides are TGTGCCAGCAGCCAAGTGCAAGGCACCTCTGGAAACACCATATATTTT. Recombination joined TRBV4-2 with TRBJ1-3; too little of a D gene remains to name it. The germline V gene gives CDR1 as LGHNA and CDR2 as YNFKEQ. V loses 1 base, J loses 0 bases, and the germline ends lie 10 bases apart. The CDR3 holds 16 amino acids from the cysteine to the phenylalanine. The kept DNA is CDR3 alone, 48 bases in frame from the first base.